The clone carrying this TCR beta chain was detected only once. One junction end disagrees with the germline gene, perhaps due to a read error. These data come from a study of tumor and adjacent non-tumor tissue in lung cancer. TCRbeta libraries were built with three rounds of nested PCR, modified from ARM-PCR. TCRdb reprocessed the multiplex PCR reads with MiXCR, giving one entry per CDR3 protein. The data hold over 100,000 distinct CDR3 sequences, with more than 60% observed a single time. This CDR3 spans 13 amino acids. Looked up from germline, CDR1 is DFQATT and CDR2 is SNEGSKA (reference sequence). This sample's RNA came from whole unsorted tissue.

The sequenced material came from lung tumor tissue. The rearrangement joins TRBV20-1 to TRBJ1-5; D gene uncertain. The TCR originated in a woman in her sixties with non-small cell lung cancer. CDR3 DNA sequence: TGCAGCGCTAGACCATACACTAATCAGCCCCAGCATTTT. Its protein is CSARPYTNQPQHF.